Following are 8 T cell receptor beta chains from one sample sequenced in a study of regulatory T cells in long-lasting Graves disease. Time point of the sample: newly diagnosed GD, antithyroid drugs for less than 3 months. PBMC-extracted RNA yielded the TCR library. Both iRepertoire HTBI primers and Arm-PCR of CDR3 regions were used to build the TCR beta libraries. One entry per CDR3 protein results from TCRdb running MiXCR on the multiplex PCR reads. Here the sample spans hundreds of thousands of distinct CDR3 sequences, roughly 13% being singletons. This same sample was also taken into another study, of T cells in Graves' hyperthyroidism and ophthalmopathy.

The sample consisted of peripheral blood mononuclear cells (PBMCs), taken at new diagnosis, from a patient treated with antithyroid drugs. Receptors were obtained from a young man with Graves disease.

Many counts were recorded for this clonotype. This chain joins TRBV28 and TRBJ2-1; TRBD2 matches 9 bases. The germline V gene has CDR1 MDHEN and CDR2 SYDVKM. Losses at the gene ends were 6 bases for V and 7 bases for J; bases not matched to a gene: 10. This CDR3 spans 15 amino acids. CDR3 residues: CASSSVAGVFNEQFF. In DNA, the CDR3 is TGTGCCAGCAGCTCCGTAGCGGGAGTTTTTAATGAGCAGTTCTTC.

There are many counts of this clonotype. This chain connects TRBV28 to TRBJ2-7; TRBD2 matches at 10 bases. J gave up 7 bases and V 5 bases, and 5 bases lay outside the gene matches. The CDR3 loop spans 13 amino acids. The V gene's germline CDR1 is MDHEN and CDR2 SYDVKM. As DNA, the CDR3 is TGTGCCAGCAGTAGGCTAGCGGGGGAAGAGCAGTACTTC. It encodes CASSRLAGEEQYF.

This clonotype was counted a few times. The chain recombines TRBV5-6 with TRBJ2-7; D is unresolved. V gave up 3 bases and J gave up 3 bases, with 10 bases separating them. Germline V gives CDR1 SGHDT, CDR2 YYEEEE. This CDR3 comprises 13 residues. This CDR3 is CASSWDIRYEQYF. As DNA, the CDR3 is TGTGCCAGCAGCTGGGATATTCGCTACGAGCAGTACTTC.

This clonotype showed up many times. V usage is TRBV6-2 or TRBV6-3 and J usage is TRBJ2-2; 10 positions match TRBD2. CDR3 length: 18 amino acids. In germline, CDR1 is MNHEY, CDR2 SVGEGT. V lost 7 bases and J lost 7; bases outside the gene matches: 18. CDR3 in amino acids: CASTVTSASGRVGGELFF. The CDR3 nucleotides are TGTGCCAGCACCGTTACCTCCGCTAGCGGGAGAGTTGGCGGGGAGCTGTTTTTT.

This clonotype was seen at least ten times. The V and J genes are TRBV27 and TRBJ2-1; 11 bases map to TRBD2. The V gene end was trimmed by 6 bases and the J gene end by 8 bases; junction bases not matched to a gene: 12. This CDR3 comprises 16 residues. Per germline, CDR1 MNHEY and CDR2 SMNVEV (reference sequence). CDR3 amino acids: CASSRVIAGGNDEQFF. CDR3 sequence (DNA): TGTGCCAGCAGCCGTGTTATAGCGGGAGGGAACGATGAGCAGTTCTTC.

The chain employs TRBV7-9 and TRBJ2-7; D remains ambiguous. The V and J ends lost 4 bases and 5 bases respectively, with 12 bases between them. The CDR3 is 13 residues long. Germline values: CDR1 SEHNR, CDR2 FQNEAQ (reference sequence). The CDR3 region is CASSSVYGHEQYF. As DNA, the CDR3 is TGTGCCAGCAGCTCCGTCTATGGGCACGAGCAGTACTTC.

This clonotype was observed a handful of times. The V and J genes are TRBV19 and TRBJ1-4; 7 bases map to TRBD1. The CDR3 covers 13 residues. The junction had 7 bases not matched to a gene; V was cut back by 7 bases and J by 8 bases. Germline V gene lookup returns CDR1 LNHDA and CDR2 SQIVND (reference sequence). The CDR3 DNA is TGTGCCAGTATGCGGCAGGGGGGAGAAAAACTGTTTTTT. Its protein product is CASMRQGGEKLFF. The full variable domain, rest sourced from reference TRBV19 and TRBJ1-4, is DGGITQSPKYLFRKEGQNVTLSCEQNLNHDAMYWYRQDPGQGLRLIYYSQIVNDFQKGDIAEGYSVSREKKESFPLTVTSAQKNPTAFYLCASMRQGGEKLFFGSGTQLSVL.

In this sample, this clonotype turned up many times. The chain carries TRBV20-1 and TRBJ1-2, with D perhaps TRBD1 (5 bases). The CDR3 is made up of 13 amino acids. The germline V gene encodes CDR1 DFQATT and CDR2 SNEGSKA (reference sequence). Trimming cost V 1 base and J 1 base, with 7 bases left between them. Here the CDR3 DNA reads TGCAGTGCTAGAGGACAGCTTAACTATGGCTACACCTTC. Its protein is CSARGQLNYGYTF.